This record looks at one T cell receptor (beta chain) sequence and its context. The antigen remains unidentified. There were no recent acute infections or vaccinations among the donors, who were healthy HIV-negative adults. The data originate from a study of shared clonotypes between healthy human individuals. Overall study results and limits: The study sampled only blood, and tissue repertoires likely differ.

In replicate PCRs of unsorted PBMC, approximately 320 ng DNA, about 30,000 T cell genomes, was used. Ten immunoSEQ deep assay plates were used to sequence unsorted PBMC DNA. The repertoire was sequenced with immunoSEQ multiplex PCR; TCRdb's copy has only in-frame clones and lacks some. The data contain 450,000 to 500,000 clones, 79% of them singletons. V was pared by 2 bases and J by 0 bases, with 3 bases of the junction left unmatched. The V gene's germline CDR1 is SGHVS and CDR2 FQNEAQ. The CDR3 spans 16 residues. V usage is TRBV7-8 and J usage is TRBJ2-3; 9 nucleotides agree with TRBD2. The sample consisted of PBMCs. The TCR comes from a woman aged 35 to 49 in good health. Some clones in this sample may be carry-over from other donors' samples. CDR3 protein: CASSLRTSASTDTQYF. The CDR3 DNA sequence: TGTGCCAGCAGCTTAAGGACTAGCGCGAGCACAGATACGCAGTATTTT.